The rows below give T cell receptor beta chains drawn from one sample of a study of radiotherapy plus CTLA-4 blockade in lung cancer. Method: immunoSEQ multiplex PCR; TCRdb's copy keeps in-frame clones and lacks some. The data contain over 60,000 clones, around nine tenths of them singletons. The sequences come from peripheral blood, collected from a patient treated with radiotherapy plus ipilimumab. These receptors were collected from a human donor with non-small cell lung cancer that progressed on radiotherapy plus ipilimumab. Both conserved end residues are part of each CDR3. The order of the fields is CDR3 DNA, CDR3 protein, D gene, clone size, J gene, V gene. D genes are given only for firm matches. Clone size appears in some rows only: once, few, many, or a class for an expanded clone.

cdr3_nt: TGTGCCAGCAGTTACGATCAGGGGGCAGGAAACACCATATATTTT; cdr3_aa: CASSYDQGAGNTIYF; d_call: TRBD1; clone_size: NA; j_call: TRBJ1-3; v_call: TRBV6-6
cdr3_nt: TGCGCCAGCAGCTTGGGGCTAGCGGGAGAAATCTCCTACGAGCAGTACTTC; cdr3_aa: CASSLGLAGEISYEQYF; d_call: TRBD2; clone_size: once; j_call: TRBJ2-7; v_call: TRBV5-1
cdr3_nt: TGCGCCAGCAGCTTGCGTGGATTAGCGGCAGATACGCAGTATTTT; cdr3_aa: CASSLRGLAADTQYF; d_call: NA; clone_size: NA; j_call: TRBJ2-3; v_call: TRBV5-1
cdr3_nt: TGTGCCACCAGCCCCCGTATGAACACCGGGGAGCTGTTTTTT; cdr3_aa: CATSPRMNTGELFF; d_call: NA; clone_size: NA; j_call: TRBJ2-2; v_call: TRBV15
cdr3_nt: TGTGCCTCTAGGACGAAGGGTACAGGGAACACCGGGGAGCTGTTTTTT; cdr3_aa: CASRTKGTGNTGELFF; d_call: NA; clone_size: NA; j_call: TRBJ2-2; v_call: TRBV19
cdr3_nt: TGCGCCAGCAGCCAAGTGGACAGGGAAAAACTGTTTTTT; cdr3_aa: CASSQVDREKLFF; d_call: TRBD1; clone_size: NA; j_call: TRBJ1-4; v_call: TRBV4-1
cdr3_nt: TGTGCCTGGGTTCGAGCGGGGGTAATGAACACCGGGGAGCTGTTTTTT; cdr3_aa: CAWVRAGVMNTGELFF; d_call: TRBD2; clone_size: NA; j_call: TRBJ2-2; v_call: TRBV30
cdr3_nt: TGTGCCAGTAGTATTGCAGGGGGCCGTGAAAAACTGTTTTTT; cdr3_aa: CASSIAGGREKLFF; d_call: TRBD1; clone_size: few; j_call: TRBJ1-4; v_call: TRBV19
cdr3_nt: TGCAGCGTTGAAGATTATCGGGGGTCGGGAAACACCATATATTTT; cdr3_aa: CSVEDYRGSGNTIYF; d_call: NA; clone_size: once; j_call: TRBJ1-3; v_call: TRBV29-1
cdr3_nt: TGTGCCTGGAGTGTACAGGTTTATGGCTACACCTTC; cdr3_aa: CAWSVQVYGYTF; d_call: NA; clone_size: NA; j_call: TRBJ1-2; v_call: TRBV30
cdr3_nt: TGTGCCAGCAGCCGTGAGGCTTTCCGGACAGATACGCAGTATTTT; cdr3_aa: CASSREAFRTDTQYF; d_call: NA; clone_size: NA; j_call: TRBJ2-3; v_call: TRBV9
cdr3_nt: TGCAGCGTCGCACAAGGACGGACCAATCAGCCCCAGCATTTT; cdr3_aa: CSVAQGRTNQPQHF; d_call: NA; clone_size: NA; j_call: TRBJ1-5; v_call: TRBV29-1
cdr3_nt: TGCAGCGGGGGGAGGGGGCACAATGAGCAGTTCTTC; cdr3_aa: CSGGRGHNEQFF; d_call: NA; clone_size: NA; j_call: TRBJ2-1; v_call: TRBV29-1
cdr3_nt: TGCGCCAGCAGCCAGGGGGGTTTTGCGGGACCCTCCTACGAGCAGTACTTC; cdr3_aa: CASSQGGFAGPSYEQYF; d_call: NA; clone_size: NA; j_call: TRBJ2-7; v_call: TRBV4-1
cdr3_nt: TGTGCCTGGAGTTTCCCCGACAGGGATGGAAACACCATATATTTT; cdr3_aa: CAWSFPDRDGNTIYF; d_call: TRBD1; clone_size: NA; j_call: TRBJ1-3; v_call: TRBV30
cdr3_nt: TGTGCCAGCACCTGGGGTGGGCACACAGACAATCAGCCCCAGCATTTT; cdr3_aa: CASTWGGHTDNQPQHF; d_call: NA; clone_size: NA; j_call: TRBJ1-5; v_call: TRBV5-6
cdr3_nt: TGTGCCTGGAGTGTAGCAGTATATGAGCAGTTCTTC; cdr3_aa: CAWSVAVYEQFF; d_call: NA; clone_size: few; j_call: TRBJ2-1; v_call: TRBV30
cdr3_nt: TGTGCCAGCAGCCAAGTAAGGACGGGACTAGCGGGAGTAACGGTCTACGAGCAGTACTTC; cdr3_aa: CASSQVRTGLAGVTVYEQYF; d_call: TRBD2; clone_size: NA; j_call: TRBJ2-7; v_call: TRBV4-2
cdr3_nt: TGCGCCAGCGGGACGGGGGAGACCCAGTACTTC; cdr3_aa: CASGTGETQYF; d_call: NA; clone_size: NA; j_call: TRBJ2-5; v_call: TRBV10-1
cdr3_nt: TGTGCCAGCAGTTTACCGGGACTAGCGGGAGGGAACGAGCAGTACTTC; cdr3_aa: CASSLPGLAGGNEQYF; d_call: TRBD2; clone_size: NA; j_call: TRBJ2-7; v_call: TRBV28
cdr3_nt: TGTGCCAGCAGTAGGGCGGCGACTAACTATGGCTACACCTTC; cdr3_aa: CASSRAATNYGYTF; d_call: NA; clone_size: NA; j_call: TRBJ1-2; v_call: TRBV28
cdr3_nt: TGTGCCAGCAGCCCGACTCGAACAGTCTACGAGCAGTACTTC; cdr3_aa: CASSPTRTVYEQYF; d_call: NA; clone_size: NA; j_call: TRBJ2-7; v_call: TRBV4-2
cdr3_nt: TGTGCCAGCAGCTTGGACGGGGGTGCTTGGAATGAGCAGTTCTTC; cdr3_aa: CASSLDGGAWNEQFF; d_call: NA; clone_size: NA; j_call: TRBJ2-1; v_call: TRBV11-2
cdr3_nt: TGTGCCAGCAGTGAATCACAGGGGTACGAGACCCAGTACTTC; cdr3_aa: CASSESQGYETQYF; d_call: TRBD1; clone_size: NA; j_call: TRBJ2-5; v_call: TRBV6-1
cdr3_nt: TGTGCCAGCAGCTTAGGGTACTACGAGCAGTACTTC; cdr3_aa: CASSLGYYEQYF; d_call: NA; clone_size: NA; j_call: TRBJ2-7; v_call: TRBV7-8
cdr3_nt: TGTGCCAGCAGTTTACGGGGACAGGGGGCGTATCAGCCCCAGCATTTT; cdr3_aa: CASSLRGQGAYQPQHF; d_call: TRBD1; clone_size: NA; j_call: TRBJ1-5; v_call: TRBV27
cdr3_nt: TGTGCCAGCAGCTTGGTGGCAGGAGGGGCAGAGACCCAGTACTTC; cdr3_aa: CASSLVAGGAETQYF; d_call: NA; clone_size: NA; j_call: TRBJ2-5; v_call: TRBV5-4